One sample yielded the 26 T cell receptor beta chains listed below, sequenced in a study of blood T cells in healthy people across ages. PCR was performed a second time for about 7 to 12 cycles using a sample-barcoded 5' primer and a J-beta primer mix. TCRdb redid the calling of the 5' RACE reads with MiXCR, one entry per CDR3 protein. The sample lists more than 750,000 distinct CDR3 sequences, roughly 28% occurring once. These same data were also listed under a study on T cells of mothers and their children.

Sequencing was done on a sample of blood. These receptors were taken from a woman in her 40s in good health.

This clonotype has a handful of counts. This clone may be a read error of a much larger clone one base away. The V gene is TRBV5-1, the J gene TRBJ2-7, with TRBD1 matching over 8 bases. CDR1 and CDR2 from the germline V gene are SGHRS and YFSETQ. The CDR3 has 13 amino acids. The J segment lost 6 bases and the V segment lost 4 bases, leaving 6 bases of the junction unmatched. The CDR3 nucleotides are TGCGCCAGCAGCAGCCGGGACAGGACCGAGCAGTACTTC. Translated: CASSSRDRTEQYF.

This chain joins TRBV28 and TRBJ2-5; 8 bases map to TRBD1. The germline CDR1 and CDR2 sequences are MDHEN and SYDVKM. The junction had 7 bases not matched to a gene; V was cut back by 8 bases and J by 5 bases. This CDR3 is built from 13 residues. Written as DNA, the CDR3 is TGTGCCAGCCTTCAGGGGGCTTTCGAGACCCAGTACTTC. It specifies CASLQGAFETQYF.

This clonotype was picked up many times. The chain is built from TRBV15 and TRBJ2-7; TRBD1 is a possible D gene (6 bases). V lost 0 bases and J 7 bases, leaving 22 bases between the germline ends. CDR1 LNHNV and CDR2 YYDKDF come from the germline V gene (reference sequence). CDR3 length: 17 amino acids. The CDR3 DNA sequence: TGTGCCACCAGCAGAGACACCGGGGAGTACAGGGCGGAAGAGCAGTACTTC. Translation gives CATSRDTGEYRAEEQYF.

This clonotype was counted many times. The chain joins TRBV10-3 to TRBJ2-1; 9 bases agree with TRBD1. With V trimmed by 6 bases and J by 6 bases, 9 bases remained unmatched. The CDR3 totals 15 residues. Germline V gene lookup returns CDR1 ENHRY and CDR2 SYGVKD. This CDR3 reads CAIRKQGAQGNEQFF. For the CDR3, the DNA is TGTGCCATCAGGAAACAGGGGGCGCAGGGCAATGAGCAGTTCTTC.

The table lists this clonotype with a few counts. The chain is built from TRBV6-6 and TRBJ2-3; perhaps TRBD1 as D (6 bases). This CDR3 comprises 14 residues. Germline-derived CDR1 and CDR2 are MNHNY and SVGAGI (reference sequence). Trimming cost V 5 bases and J 7 bases, with 16 bases left between them. The CDR3 coding sequence is TGTGCCAGCAGTCAAACACAGGGTGGGAATACGCAGTATTTT. Translating gives CASSQTQGGNTQYF.

This clonotype has just a few counts. The chain uses TRBV4-1 and TRBJ1-5; D gene unclear. V gave up 1 base and J gave up 3 bases, with 13 bases separating them. This CDR3 is 16 amino acids long. Looked up from germline, CDR1 is MGHRA and CDR2 is YSYEKL. CDR3 residues: CASSQGQGNLNQPQHF. CDR3 nucleotide sequence: TGCGCCAGCAGCCAAGGTCAAGGGAACCTCAATCAGCCCCAGCATTTT.

The chain couples TRBV10-3 to TRBJ2-1; D remains unclear. CDR3 length: 14 amino acids. Deletions cut 10 bases from V and 0 bases from J, with 13 bases between. In germline, CDR1 is ENHRY, CDR2 SYGVKD. Here the CDR3 DNA reads TGTGCCACCAAGACTGGGGACTCCTACAATGAGCAGTTCTTC. Translated: CATKTGDSYNEQFF.

The V gene is TRBV20-1, the J gene TRBJ2-2, with D possibly matching TRBD1 (6 bases). Germline CDR1 reads DFQATT; CDR2 reads SNEGSKA (reference sequence). There are 15 residues in the CDR3. Trimming took off 1 base at V and 1 base at J, with 10 bases between the two ends. This CDR3 reads CSARGTDLNTGELFF. In DNA form, the CDR3 reads TGCAGTGCTAGAGGGACAGACTTGAACACCGGGGAGCTGTTTTTT.

The chain carries TRBV5-1 and TRBJ2-3; possibly TRBD1 or TRBD2 for D (5 bases each). Germline V gene lookup returns CDR1 SGHRS and CDR2 YFSETQ. Trimming removed 0 bases from V and 2 bases from J, with 13 bases in between. CDR3 length: 16 residues. The CDR3, as DNA: TGCGCCAGCAGCTTGGCCGGGGCGGCAAACACAGATACGCAGTATTTT. Protein product: CASSLAGAANTDTQYF.

In this sample, this clonotype turned up a few times. The rearrangement joins TRBV7-6 to TRBJ2-1; 7 bases agree with TRBD1. This CDR3 has 13 amino acids. The ends lost 7 bases at V and 8 bases at J; junction bases unmatched: 8. Germline loops: CDR1 SGHVS, CDR2 FNYEAQ. Here the CDR3 reads CASTKTGAHEQFF. CDR3 coding DNA: TGTGCCAGCACCAAAACAGGGGCCCATGAGCAGTTCTTC. Full variable domain (outside the CDR3, taken from reference TRBV7-6 and TRBJ2-1): GAGVSQSPRYKVTKRGQDVALRCDPISGHVSLYWYRQALGQGPEFLTYFNYEAQQDKSGLPNDRFSAERPEGSISTLTIQRTEQRDSAMYRCASTKTGAHEQFFGPGTRLTVL.

CDR3 in DNA: TGTGCCAGCAGCCACCGGCCGGGACTAGAGCGGAATGAGCAGTTCTTC. Amino acid sequence: CASSHRPGLERNEQFF. This sequence joins TRBV7-2 and TRBJ2-1, with 8 bases matching TRBD2. Unmatched junction bases numbered 13, after V lost 5 bases and J lost 7 bases. Germline V CDR1 and CDR2: SGHTA, FQGNSA. This CDR3 has 16 residues. The full variable domain, in which reference TRBV7-2 and TRBJ2-1 provide the parts outside the CDR3, is GAGVSQSPSNKVTEKGKDVELRCDPISGHTALYWYRQSLGQGLEFLIYFQGNSAPDKSGLPSDRFSAERTGGSVSTLTIQRTQQEDSAVYLCASSHRPGLERNEQFFGPGTRLTVL.

In its sample, this clonotype was seen many times. V is TRBV20-1 and J is TRBJ2-5; no clear D. The germline V gene has CDR1 DFQATT and CDR2 SNEGSKA (reference sequence). This CDR3 is 12 amino acids long. Trimming cost V 3 bases and J 1 base, with 6 bases left between them. CDR3 sequence: CSARFSQETQYF. The CDR3 nucleotides are TGCAGTGCTAGGTTCAGCCAAGAGACCCAGTACTTC.

The chain links TRBV7-3 to TRBJ1-1; D gene ambiguous. CDR3 length: 15 residues. Trimming took off 1 base at V and 4 bases at J, with 13 bases between the two ends. The germline gives CDR1 SGHTA, CDR2 FQGTGA. The CDR3 region has the DNA TGTGCCAGCAGCTTAAGTGGCGTGGAGGGCACTGAAGCTTTCTTT. This sequence encodes CASSLSGVEGTEAFF.

This clonotype occurred a few times. The chain couples TRBV18 to TRBJ2-3; D gene unclear. Trimming stripped 1 base from V and 5 bases from J, with 10 bases between. CDR3 size: 14 residues. Germline V gives CDR1 KGHSH, CDR2 LQKENI. The CDR3 loop reads CASSPQSIGDTQYF. The CDR3 DNA reads TGTGCCAGCTCACCACAAAGTATCGGAGATACGCAGTATTTT.

V usage is TRBV20-1 and J usage is TRBJ1-6; 8 positions agree with TRBD1. Germline V lookup: CDR1 DFQATT, CDR2 SNEGSKA (reference sequence). J lost 7 bases, V lost 1 base, and 21 bases had no gene match. The CDR3 has 20 amino acids. The DNA of the CDR3 is TGCAGTGCTAGAGTTCTGAGCCGGGACAGGCCTACTCAGGGGAATTCACCCCTCCACTTT. Translated, it gives CSARVLSRDRPTQGNSPLHF.

This clonotype has at least ten counts. The chain recombines TRBV12-3 or TRBV12-4 with TRBJ1-2; D perhaps matches TRBD1 (5 bases). The V gene lost 2 bases and the J gene lost 4 bases, with 11 bases spanning the gap. CDR3 length equals 14 residues. The CDR3 region is CASSLRGEGYGYTF. The CDR3, as DNA: TGTGCCAGCAGTTTACGGGGCGAAGGCTATGGCTACACCTTC.

This clonotype was picked up a small number of times. V is TRBV7-2 and J is TRBJ1-5, with unresolved D. The CDR3 consists of 14 residues. V lost 5 bases and J 7 bases, leaving 15 bases between the germline ends. Germline V gives CDR1 SGHTA, CDR2 FQGNSA. This CDR3 is CASSLEGPLQPQHF. CDR3 DNA sequence: TGTGCCAGCAGCCTCGAAGGACCATTGCAGCCCCAGCATTTT.

The genes are TRBV20-1 and TRBJ1-1, with a weak D call TRBD1 (5 bases). Between the trimmed V and J ends, which lost 3 bases and 0 bases, there was a span of 8 bases. This CDR3 spans 13 amino acids. The germline gives CDR1 DFQATT, CDR2 SNEGSKA (reference sequence). CDR3 amino acids: CSASEGLNTEAFF. The CDR3 DNA reads TGCAGTGCTAGCGAGGGGTTGAACACTGAAGCTTTCTTT.

The CDR3 DNA reads as TGCAGTGCTAGCCGCGGGGCCCGCTCCTACGAGCAGTACTTC. It is translated as CSASRGARSYEQYF. This chain joins TRBV20-1 and TRBJ2-7; D is perhaps TRBD2 (6 bases). Trimming took 3 bases from V and 0 from J, leaving 12 bases between them. The CDR3 is 14 residues long. CDR1 DFQATT and CDR2 SNEGSKA come from the germline V gene (reference sequence).

This clonotype has at least ten counts. The gene calls are TRBV9 and TRBJ2-1; D possibly corresponds to TRBD1 (6 bases). The CDR3 has 15 amino acids. Germline CDR1 reads SGDLS; CDR2 reads YYNGEE. Trimming shortened V by 0 bases and J by 5 bases, and 12 bases separated the two germline ends. CDR3 amino acids: CASSVEGHGDNEQFF. DNA of the CDR3: TGTGCCAGCAGCGTAGAGGGACACGGAGACAATGAGCAGTTCTTC.

With respect to this clonotype: A single base separates this from a much larger clone, so it may be a read error. CDR3 DNA sequence: TGCAGCGTTGTGGAAGCGGGGGGACTTTACAATGAGCAGTACTTC. This translates into CSVVEAGGLYNEQYF. The gene calls are TRBV29-1 and TRBJ2-1; 9 positions match TRBD2. Matching the DNA end better, TRBJ2-7 makes the J call doubtful. This CDR3 has 15 residues. Germline loops: CDR1 SQVTM, CDR2 ANQGSEA.

This clonotype was seen more than once but under ten times. As DNA, the CDR3 is TGTGCCAGCAAAAGAGGGGGGAATGAAAAACTGTTTTTT. This codes for CASKRGGNEKLFF. V is TRBV7-9 and J is TRBJ1-4, with D maybe TRBD1 (6 bases). This CDR3 contains 13 residues. Trimming removed 7 bases at V and 5 bases at J, with 11 bases between. CDR1 and CDR2 from the germline V gene are SEHNR and FQNEAQ (reference sequence).

This clonotype was detected many times. The chain employs TRBV20-1 and TRBJ2-1; TRBD2 matches at 9 bases. The CDR3 spans 16 residues. V gave up 0 bases and J gave up 3 bases; unmatched junction bases: 6. Germline V CDR1 and CDR2: DFQATT, SNEGSKA (reference sequence). CDR3 sequence (DNA): TGCAGTGCTAGAGATCTTAGGACTAGCGTCTACAATGAGCAGTTCTTC. It translates to CSARDLRTSVYNEQFF.

This clonotype was counted at least ten times. The V gene is TRBV3-1, the J gene TRBJ2-7; D might be TRBD1 (5 bases). The V end was cut by 0 bases, the J end by 3 bases, with 12 bases between. Germline loops: CDR1 LGHDT, CDR2 YNNKEL (reference sequence). There are 15 residues in the CDR3. The CDR3 DNA reads TGTGCCAGCAGCCAAGATCCAGGGATTAGCTACGAGCAGTACTTC. This encodes CASSQDPGISYEQYF.

This clonotype turned up a few times. The V gene is TRBV6-5, the J gene TRBJ2-7; 8 bases line up with TRBD1. Trimming took 5 bases from V and 4 from J; bases not matched to a gene: 16. CDR1 and CDR2 from the germline V gene are MNHEY and SVGAGI. The CDR3 sequence is 17 residues long. The CDR3, as DNA: TGTGCCAGCAGTAGAGGGACAGGTATCAAATCGGTTTACGAGCAGTACTTC. It specifies CASSRGTGIKSVYEQYF.

This clonotype has just a few counts. The V and J genes are TRBV28 and TRBJ1-2, with TRBD1 identical over 9 bases. Losses at the gene ends were 10 bases for V and 4 bases for J; bases not matched to a gene: 10. The CDR3 has 14 residues. Per germline, CDR1 MDHEN and CDR2 SYDVKM. The CDR3: CATLYRGLSYGYTF. The CDR3, as DNA: TGTGCCACCCTGTACAGGGGGCTTAGCTATGGCTACACCTTC.